A single sample is the source of the 7 T cell receptor beta chains below, sequenced in a study of blood T cell repertoires in COVID-19. Some clones are missing from TCRdb's copy, which holds only in-frame ones; the method was immunoSEQ multiplex PCR. The sample has around 700,000 clones; 70% to 90% are singletons. The specimen sequenced was peripheral blood. All receptors come from a woman in her late teens or twenties with acute or convalescent COVID-19.

In its sample, this clone was seen a few times. V is TRBV7-8 and J is TRBJ1-4; D may be TRBD1 (5 bases). The CDR3 extends over 15 amino acids. Germline lookup yields CDR1 SGHVS and CDR2 FQNEAQ. V lost 2 bases and J lost 8, with 15 bases in between. In DNA, the CDR3 is TGTGCCAGCAGCTTAAGGGGCAGGTTGAGAGAAAAACTGTTTTTT. The encoded protein is CASSLRGRLREKLFF.

J is TRBJ1-2 and V is TRBV9, with D unclear. The germline gives CDR1 SGDLS, CDR2 YYNGEE. This CDR3 comprises 14 residues. V shed 0 bases and J shed 0 bases, with 6 bases lying between them. The CDR3: CASSVDLANYGYTF. In DNA, the CDR3 is TGTGCCAGCAGCGTAGACCTAGCTAACTATGGCTACACCTTC.

V gene TRBV3-1 (or the pseudogene TRBV3-2) combines with J gene TRBJ2-3; 7 bases map to TRBD1. J gave up 1 base and V 4 bases, and 20 bases lay outside the gene matches. Per germline, CDR1 LGHDT and CDR2 YNNKEL (reference sequence). The CDR3 consists of 20 residues. This chain's CDR3 is CASSPMVRSGTAIRTDTQYF. Here the CDR3 DNA reads TGTGCCAGCAGCCCAATGGTACGATCCGGGACAGCAATTCGCACAGATACGCAGTATTTT.

V and J are TRBV21-1 and TRBJ1-2; the table calls TRBD1, which could not be checked here. TRBV21-1 is a documented pseudogene. CDR3 length equals 16 residues. CDR3 sequence reads: CASSKGRSRQGNGYTF. The CDR3 coding sequence is TGTGCCAGCAGCAAAGGACGATCCAGGCAGGGGAATGGCTACACCTTC.

This clone occurred once. This chain joins TRBV4-3 and TRBJ2-2; D might be TRBD1 (5 bases). Trimming pared 2 bases from V and 0 bases from J, leaving 13 bases between. CDR3 length equals 17 residues. The germline CDR1 and CDR2 sequences are LGHNA and YSLEER. The CDR3 sequence: CASSQSTTDSNTGELFF. Here the CDR3 DNA reads TGCGCCAGCAGCCAATCAACGACAGACTCGAACACCGGGGAGCTGTTTTTT.

The CDR3 DNA sequence: TGTGCCAGCAGCGTAGGGGGGCGAGGAAATCAGCCCCAGCATTTT. It encodes CASSVGGRGNQPQHF. The rearrangement joins TRBV9 to TRBJ1-5, with a tentative D call TRBD1 (6 bases). Deletions cut 0 bases from V and 4 bases from J, with 11 bases between. The CDR3 sequence is 15 residues long. The germline CDR1 and CDR2 sequences are SGDLS and YYNGEE.

The gene calls are TRBV4-3 and TRBJ1-1, with D tentatively TRBD1 (5 bases). Trimming pared 4 bases from V and 1 base from J, leaving 13 bases between. The CDR3 totals 15 residues. The germline V gene encodes CDR1 LGHNA and CDR2 YSLEER. The CDR3 here is CASSRLDRPNTEAFF. CDR3 coding DNA: TGCGCCAGCAGCCGCCTAGACAGACCGAACACTGAAGCTTTCTTT.